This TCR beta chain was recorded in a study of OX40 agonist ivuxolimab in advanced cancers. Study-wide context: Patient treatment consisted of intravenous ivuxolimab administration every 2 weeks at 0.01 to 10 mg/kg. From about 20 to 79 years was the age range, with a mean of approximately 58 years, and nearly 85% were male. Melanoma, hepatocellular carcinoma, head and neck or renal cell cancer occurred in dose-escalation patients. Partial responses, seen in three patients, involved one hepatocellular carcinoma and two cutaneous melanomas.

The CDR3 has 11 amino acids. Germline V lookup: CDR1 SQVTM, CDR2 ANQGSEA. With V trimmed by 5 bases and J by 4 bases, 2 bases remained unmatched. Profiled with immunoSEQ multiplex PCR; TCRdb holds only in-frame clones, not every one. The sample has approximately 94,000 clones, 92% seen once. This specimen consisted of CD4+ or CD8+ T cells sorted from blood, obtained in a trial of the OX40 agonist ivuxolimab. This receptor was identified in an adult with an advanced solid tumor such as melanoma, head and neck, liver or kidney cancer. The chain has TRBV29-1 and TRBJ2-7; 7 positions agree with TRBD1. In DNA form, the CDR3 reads TGCAGCGTTCTGACAGGGTACGAGCAGTACTTC. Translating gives CSVLTGYEQYF.